The 20 T cell receptor delta chains given below trace back to one sample, sequenced in a study of Vγ9Vδ2 T cells in congenital toxoplasmosis. A single-tube template-switch cDNA reaction was primed with TRGC- and TRDC-specific primers. Both the TRGC1 and TRGC2 constant genes were targeted by the TRGC primer. TCRdb applied CATT to the reads for clone calling. The sample records about 610 delta-chain clones, 7.7% being singletons. The sample taken for sequencing was gamma-delta T cells from blood. These receptors all stem from a child younger than 10 born to a mother with Toxoplasma gondii infection during pregnancy, either congenitally infected or uninfected (not recorded which).

There are a few counts of this clone. A single base is all that separates this from a far larger clone, so a read error is likely. The chain joins TRDV1 to TRDJ2, with D unresolved. V dropped 4 bases and J dropped 7 bases, with 25 bases sitting between them. This CDR3 is 18 amino acids long. CDR1 and CDR2 from the germline V gene are TSWWSYY and QGS. The CDR3 sequence: CALGGSETGGKLIAQLFF. In DNA, the CDR3 is TGTGCTCTTGGGGGCTCCGAAACAGGAGGAAAGCTGATAGCACAACTCTTCTTT.

Points on this clone: A far more abundant clone sits one base away, making this likely a read error. The same CDR3 is also encoded by other DNA sequences in this sample. The chain recombines TRAV29/DV5 with TRDJ1; 11 bases line up with TRDD3. Germline CDR1 and CDR2: NSMFDY and ISSIKDK. This CDR3 contains 19 residues. The trim removed 0 bases at V and 3 bases at J, leaving 16 bases unmatched. CDR3 nucleotide sequence: TGTGCAGCAAGCGGACCTCATGGAGGTGGGGGATACGCGCCCGATAAACTCATCTTT. It encodes CAASGPHGGGGYAPDKLIF.

Concerning this clone itself: This likely reflects a read error, since a far larger clone is one base away. The chain recombines TRDV1 with TRDJ1; 12 positions agree with TRDD3. CDR3 size: 20 residues. The germline V gene has CDR1 TSWWSYY and CDR2 QGS. CDR3 sequence: CALGEIPYTLTGGYTDKHIF. DNA for the CDR3: TGTGCTCTTGGGGAAATTCCCTATACGCTTACTGGGGGATACACCGATAAACACATCTTT.

By frequency in the sample, this clone is large. The chain links TRDV2 to TRDJ1; TRDD3 matches at 13 bases. CDR3 size: 18 residues. V trimming: 0 bases; J trimming: 4 bases; junction bases outside the gene matches: 10. Germline V gene data show CDR1 as GEAIGNYY and CDR2 as EKD. CDR3 bases: TGTGCCTGTGACACCGTACTGGGGGATACGAGGAGGCGCGATAAACTCATCTTT. Its translation is CACDTVLGDTRRRDKLIF.

Concerning this clone itself: At one end the junction does not follow the germline gene, possibly because of a read error. The rearrangement links TRDV1 to TRDJ3; 11 bases match TRDD3. In germline, CDR1 is TSWWSYY, CDR2 QGS. This CDR3 is built from 22 residues. The CDR3 DNA sequence: TGCGCTCTTGGGGAACTGGGGCCCCGAGGTGGGGGATACGGTCGGGACACCCTACAGATGTTTTTC. Its translation is CALGELGPRGGGYGRDTLQMFF.

This clone is large within its sample. V gene TRDV2 combines with J gene TRDJ1; D is perhaps TRDD3 (10 bases). V was clipped by 2 bases and J by 4 bases, with 40 bases between them. The CDR3 totals 23 residues. The germline CDR1 and CDR2 sequences are GEAIGNYY and EKD. CDR3: CACDNELLAFLRLWGIQNDKLIF. The CDR3 DNA follows: TGTGCCTGTGACAATGAACTACTGGCCTTCCTACGGCTATGGGGGATACAGAACGATAAACTCATCTTT.

Note on this clone: The amino acid sequence in TCRdb belongs to a much larger clone and departs from this DNA's translation at residue 3, likely a sequencing read error; the sequence shown is translated from the DNA. The chain joins TRDV3 to TRDJ1, with 11 bases fitting TRDD3. Trimming took 5 bases from V and 1 from J; bases not matched to a gene: 27. Germline V gene lookup returns CDR1 TVYSNPD and CDR2 GDNSRS (reference sequence). This CDR3 has 21 residues. The CDR3: CAVPTNGVWGILKIRTDKLIF. The CDR3 DNA follows: TGTGCCGTTCCTACGAACGGAGTCTGGGGGATACTGAAGATACGCACCGATAAACTCATCTTT. Drawing the rest from reference TRDV3 and TRDJ1, the complete variable domain is CDKVTQSSPDQTVASGSEVVLLCTYDTVYSNPDLFWYRIRPDYSFQFVFYGDNSRSEGADFTQGRFSVKHILTQKAFHLVISPVRTEDSATYYCAVPTNGVWGILKIRTDKLIFGKGTRVTVEP.

This clone is judged medium-sized. This sequence joins TRDV1 and TRDJ1, with unresolved D. V shed 0 bases and J shed 4 bases, with 18 bases lying between them. The CDR3 spans 17 residues. CDR1 and CDR2 (germline): TSWWSYY, QGS. In nucleotides, the CDR3 is TGTGCTCTTGGGGAACTTACCACGAGGGGTAGGGTCGATAAACTCATCTTT. It specifies CALGELTTRGRVDKLIF.

This clone counts as large (0.1 to 1%). The chain uses TRDV2 and TRDJ1; 11 bases map to TRDD3. Germline lookup yields CDR1 GEAIGNYY and CDR2 EKD. The CDR3 totals 19 residues. Trimming cost V 3 bases and J 4 bases; bases outside gene matches: 18. CDR3: CACDAVKWGIRLKVDKLIF. The CDR3 DNA sequence: TGTGCCTGTGACGCCGTAAAGTGGGGGATACGCCTTAAGGTCGATAAACTCATCTTT.

By frequency in the sample, this clone is large (0.1 to 1%). The chain combines TRDV3 with TRDJ1, with a possible D match to TRDD3 (6 bases). V lost 3 bases and J 0 bases, leaving 26 bases between the germline ends. The germline V gene has CDR1 TVYSNPD and CDR2 GDNSRS (reference sequence). This CDR3 region has 18 residues. The DNA for the CDR3 is TGTGCCTTCGCGAAGTTCCACGGGGGAGAGGCGTACACCGATAAACTCATCTTT. Its translation: CAFAKFHGGEAYTDKLIF.

Regarding this clone: This may come from a read error, since a much larger clone is one base off. The same CDR3 also results from other DNA sequences found in this sample. V and J are TRDV1 and TRDJ1; 8 nucleotides agree with TRDD3. The germline V gene has CDR1 TSWWSYY and CDR2 QGS. V gave up 0 bases and J gave up 5 bases; unmatched junction bases: 23. The length of the CDR3 is 21 residues. Written as DNA, the CDR3 is TGTGCTCTTGGGGAACTATGCCCTCCTAGAACTGGGGGTCGCACAGCAGATAAACTCATCTTT. Translated, it gives CALGELCPPRTGGRTADKLIF.

In its sample, this clone ranks as medium-sized. The J gene was identified as TRDJ1, and no V gene was called; the DNA was not used to check the table's D call, TRDD3. The CDR3 covers 17 residues. Here the CDR3 DNA reads TGTGCGAAAGATGAGGTTGGGGGGATGCGGTACACCGATAAACTCATCTTT. This translates into CAKDEVGGMRYTDKLIF.

This clone was picked up a small number of times. A read error likely explains why the TCRdb protein, taken from a much larger clone, differs from this DNA's translation at residue 18; the protein shown is translated from the DNA. The chain is built from TRAV38-2/DV8 and TRDJ1; 12 nucleotides match TRDD3. The germline CDR1 and CDR2 sequences are TSESDYY and QEAYKQQN. The CDR3 is 21 residues long. The CDR3 coding sequence is TGTGCTTATAGGAGCGCGCTTGTTTCCTACGTACTGGGGGATACCTTCGATAGACTCATCTTT. Amino acid sequence: CAYRSALVSYVLGDTFDRLIF.

In its sample, this clone was seen a few times. It is likely a read error: a sequence one base away is far more abundant. The chain recombines TRDV3 with TRDJ1; the D gene is possibly TRDD2 (9 bases). The length of the CDR3 is 18 residues. The germline V gene has CDR1 TVYSNPD and CDR2 GDNSRS (reference sequence). Trimming took 4 bases from V and 2 from J, leaving 29 bases between them. The CDR3 is CASHLPTCVLGGTDKLIF. As DNA, the CDR3 is TGTGCCTCTCACCTTCCTACGTGTGTACTGGGGGGTACCGATAAACTCATCTTT.

A word on this clone: This DNA's translation differs at residue 13 from TCRdb's protein, which comes from a much larger clone; a read error is likely, and the protein shown is translated from the DNA. This chain uses TRDV1 with TRDJ1, with TRDD3 matching 7 bases. V lost 4 bases to trimming and J lost 3 bases; unmatched junction nucleotides: 26. The CDR3 is made up of 21 amino acids. Germline lookup yields CDR1 TSWWSYY and CDR2 QGS. In DNA form, the CDR3 reads TGTGCTCTTGGGGTATCTACAGTACTGGGGATATCGTCCGGCGACGCCGATAAACTCATCTTT. It translates to CALGVSTVLGISSGDADKLIF.

This clone counts as medium-sized. J is TRDJ1 and V is TRDV1, with D perhaps matching TRDD3 (7 bases). CDR3 length: 19 amino acids. From germline, CDR1 is TSWWSYY and CDR2 QGS. V was clipped by 1 base and J by 0 bases, with 21 bases between them. This CDR3 reads CALGEPKLPLGGYTDKLIF. The CDR3 DNA reads as TGTGCTCTTGGGGAACCTAAACTTCCTCTGGGGGGATACACCGATAAACTCATCTTT.

About this clone itself: The protein given by TCRdb reflects a much larger clone and differs at residue 7 from this DNA's translation, likely from a read error; the protein shown is the DNA's translation. The chain recombines TRAV29/DV5 with TRDJ1; 9 bases line up with TRDD3. The germline V gene has CDR1 NSMFDY and CDR2 ISSIKDK. V lost 0 bases and J lost 4; bases outside the gene matches: 22. The CDR3 runs 20 residues. CDR3 residues: CAASEPPGDTLTNVNDKLIF. The CDR3 coding sequence is TGTGCAGCAAGCGAGCCACCGGGGGATACTTTGACCAATGTGAACGATAAACTCATCTTT.

Remarks on this clone: TCRdb's entry gives the protein of a much larger clone, which mismatches this DNA's translation at residue 15, likely from a read error; the protein reported here is translated from the DNA. The chain uses TRDV1 and TRDJ1; 7 nucleotides align to TRDD3. The germline gives CDR1 TSWWSYY, CDR2 QGS. The CDR3 consists of 21 residues. Trimming cost V 0 bases and J 2 bases; bases outside gene matches: 21. The CDR3 spells CALGELVHHLRSWGSTDKLIF. In DNA form, the CDR3 reads TGTGCTCTTGGGGAACTTGTTCATCATTTAAGGTCCTGGGGGTCGACCGATAAACTCATCTTT.

By frequency in the sample, this clone is large (0.1 to 1%). The V call is TRDV1, the J call TRDJ1, with TRDD3 matching 12 bases. The length of the CDR3 is 22 residues. The germline CDR1 and CDR2 sequences are TSWWSYY and QGS. V shed 3 bases, J shed 2 bases, and the junction held 22 bases outside the gene matches. CDR3 protein: CALGDLPRSYVHWGIQTDKLIF. CDR3 in DNA: TGTGCTCTTGGGGACCTACCGCGTTCCTACGTTCACTGGGGGATACAAACCGATAAACTCATCTTT.

Notes on this clone: It differs at one base from a far larger clone, so likely a read error. In the same sample, other DNA sequences code for this CDR3. This sequence joins TRDV1 and TRDJ2; 13 bases map to TRDD3. V lost 0 bases and J lost 4; bases outside the gene matches: 26. The CDR3 runs 25 residues. Germline CDR1 and CDR2: TSWWSYY and QGS. The CDR3 region is CALGELDKRIPDWGIRPSRTAQLFF. The CDR3 DNA is TGTGCTCTTGGGGAACTGGACAAGCGAATCCCGGACTGGGGGATACGCCCCTCCAGGACAGCACAACTCTTCTTT.